This record looks at one T cell receptor beta chain sequence and its context. In the source study's methods: Scientists estimated how many nucleated cells there were by amplifying reference gene primers. Sequencing was performed with immunoSEQ multiplex PCR; in TCRdb, only in-frame clones are kept and a portion is missing. The V and J calls and clone size are taken from that table; D and trimming were inferred from the DNA. This table holds some 280,000 clones, approximately 90% found once. The data belong to a study of blood T cell repertoires in COVID-19. Study as a whole: In each case, the material was cDNA or gDNA derived from T cells, B-cell-depleted T cells, or PBMCs.

Per the germline V gene, CDR1 is GTSNPN and CDR2 is SVGIG (reference sequence). Trimming left V 1 base short and J 1 base short, with 7 bases between. This CDR3 contains 14 residues. V and J are TRBV30 and TRBJ2-2, with D uncertain. Sequences were obtained from peripheral blood. The sequence came from a woman in her 30s with active or convalescent COVID-19. The CDR3: CAWSGTGNTGELFF. The CDR3, as DNA: TGTGCCTGGAGTGGTACTGGGAACACCGGGGAGCTGTTTTTT.